This paragraph covers one TCR beta chain sequence. Its antigen is still unknown. One end of the junction fails to match germline, which may point to a read error. The data originate from a study of T-cell reconstitution after alpha-beta-depleted transplantation in children. Study-level findings and limits: The authors attributed T-cell counts and diversity one year after transplant mostly to newly produced T cells. There were some patients whose high TCRbeta diversity at day 60 came from surviving recipient T cells and thymic progenitors. About two months after transplant, alpha-beta T cells reportedly came from several hundred expanded graft clones.

This CDR3 is built from 20 residues. CDR1 and CDR2 (germline): SGHRS, YFSETQ. Construction of the TCRbeta library involved unique molecular identifiers. MiXCR, run by TCRdb on the PCR reads, gives a single entry per CDR3 protein. This table holds around 670,000 distinct CDR3 sequences, about an eighth found once. V is TRBV5-1 and J is TRBJ1-1; D perhaps matches TRBD1 (6 bases). The specimen comprised PBMCs, sampled before TCRalphabeta/CD19-depleted stem cell transplant. This TCR derives from a girl aged 2 to 9 with congenital amegakaryocytic thrombocytopenia, due to receive a stem cell transplant. The CDR3 DNA reads TGCGCCAGCAGCTTGACCGGACAGCCACTATTGGGGTTCCCGAACACTGAAGCGTTCTTT. As protein: CASSLTGQPLLGFPNTEAFF. Drawing the rest from reference TRBV5-1 and TRBJ1-1, the complete variable domain is KAGVTQTPRYLIKTRGQQVTLSCSPISGHRSVSWYQQTPGQGLQFLFEYFSETQRNKGNFPGRFSGRQFSNSRSEMNVSTLELGDSALYLCASSLTGQPLLGFPNTEAFFGQGTRLTVV.